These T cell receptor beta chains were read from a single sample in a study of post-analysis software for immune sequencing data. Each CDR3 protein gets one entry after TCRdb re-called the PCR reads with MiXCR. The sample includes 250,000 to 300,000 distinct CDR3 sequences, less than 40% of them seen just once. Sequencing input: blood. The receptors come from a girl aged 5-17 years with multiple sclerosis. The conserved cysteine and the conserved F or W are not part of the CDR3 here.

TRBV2 ASETGQTGELF
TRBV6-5 ASSLGTLKETQY
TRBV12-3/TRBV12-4 ASSLEVNYGYT
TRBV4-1 ASSHPRENSYNEQF
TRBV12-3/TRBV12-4 ASSSTGTVGDRELF
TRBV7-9 ASSPGTSGAYNEQF
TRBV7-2 ASSLYPSTVPPGSPPH
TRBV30 AWSGTSAWEQY
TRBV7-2 ASSRRSQETQY
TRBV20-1 SAIPGVRETQF
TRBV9 ASSVRPLPYNEQF
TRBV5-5 ASSLAESGTDTQY
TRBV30 AWSVFQSGELF
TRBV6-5 ASSPEEGGGGYT
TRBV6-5 ASSSGNTEAF
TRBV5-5 ASSSRAGLSSYEQY
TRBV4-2 ASSQGERTKLGDEQF
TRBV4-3 ASSQRQGPYEQY
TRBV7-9 ASSRTSGGYEQY
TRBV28 ASSSQDRGSTDTQY
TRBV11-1 ASSLLSFKQETQY
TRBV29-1 SVRDSTSGANVLT
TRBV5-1 ASSSGRTANEQF
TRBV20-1 SARDRWGAGRTQY
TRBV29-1 SVARPQGNRNSYNEQF
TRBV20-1 SGIGPGALLINEQF
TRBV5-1 ASSLSGTTDTQY
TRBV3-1 ASSLRPGLVTEAF
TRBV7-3 ASSALAGGGNEQF
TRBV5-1 ASSPQPGGIYNEQF
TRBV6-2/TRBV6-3 ASSRLAEETQY
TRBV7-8 ASLGTLTGDTDTQY
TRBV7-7 ASSRSGGAPDTQY
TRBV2 ASRAGLPSEQY
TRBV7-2 ASSFDGSTGAF
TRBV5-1 ASSSGRSKITYEQY
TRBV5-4 ASSLKRGETQY
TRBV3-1 ASSQVTGRTDTQY
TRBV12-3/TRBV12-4 ASSFLSRQGRCKTYNEQY
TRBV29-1 SAPRDSLSGST
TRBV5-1 ASSLANGGGETQY
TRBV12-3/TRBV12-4 ASSLALGPQRRYKQY
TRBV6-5 ASSYSKFEASLPTGQNYGYT
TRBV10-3 AIRSSAGYYNEQY
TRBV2 VSLSDRDNQPQH
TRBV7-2 ASRRTSGRADTQY
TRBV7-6 ASSPRLQGAGANVLT
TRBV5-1 ASTPSGDTEAF
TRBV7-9 ASSSDNTDTQY
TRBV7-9 ASSLESSGVRLNEQF
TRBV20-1 SATGGSGTDTQY